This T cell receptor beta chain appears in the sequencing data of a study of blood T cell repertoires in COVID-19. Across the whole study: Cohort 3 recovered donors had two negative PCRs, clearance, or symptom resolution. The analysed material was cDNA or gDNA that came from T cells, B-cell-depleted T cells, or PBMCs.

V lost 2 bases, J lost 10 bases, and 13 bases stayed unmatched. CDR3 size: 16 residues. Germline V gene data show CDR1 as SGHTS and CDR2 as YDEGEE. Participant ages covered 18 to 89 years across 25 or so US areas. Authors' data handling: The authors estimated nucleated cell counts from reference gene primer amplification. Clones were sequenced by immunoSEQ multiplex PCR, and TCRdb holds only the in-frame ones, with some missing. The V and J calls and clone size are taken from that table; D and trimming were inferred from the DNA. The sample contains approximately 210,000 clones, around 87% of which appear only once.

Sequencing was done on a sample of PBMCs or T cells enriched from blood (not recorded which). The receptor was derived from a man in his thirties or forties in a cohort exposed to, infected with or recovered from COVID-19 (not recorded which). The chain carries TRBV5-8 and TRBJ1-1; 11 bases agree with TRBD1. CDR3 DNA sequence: TGTGCCAGCAGCTTTTCCGGGACAGGGGGAAGCGAAGCAGCTTTCTTT. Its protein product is CASSFSGTGGSEAAFF. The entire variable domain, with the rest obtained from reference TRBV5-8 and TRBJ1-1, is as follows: EAGVTQSPTHLIKTRGQQATLRCSPISGHTSVYWYQQALGLGLQFLLWYDEGEERNRGNFPPRFSGRQFPNYSSELNVNALELEDSALYLCASSFSGTGGSEAAFFGQGTRLTVV.